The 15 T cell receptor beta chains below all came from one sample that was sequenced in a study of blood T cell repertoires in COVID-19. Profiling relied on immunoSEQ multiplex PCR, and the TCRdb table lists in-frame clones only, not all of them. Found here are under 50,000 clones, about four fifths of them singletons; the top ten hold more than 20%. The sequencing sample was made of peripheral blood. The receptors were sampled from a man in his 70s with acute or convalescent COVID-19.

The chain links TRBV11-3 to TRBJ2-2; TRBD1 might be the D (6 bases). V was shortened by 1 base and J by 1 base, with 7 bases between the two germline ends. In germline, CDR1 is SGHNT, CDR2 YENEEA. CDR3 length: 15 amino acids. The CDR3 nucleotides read TGTGCCAGCAGCTTAGGGGGGCGGAACACCGGGGAGCTGTTTTTT. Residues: CASSLGGRNTGELFF.

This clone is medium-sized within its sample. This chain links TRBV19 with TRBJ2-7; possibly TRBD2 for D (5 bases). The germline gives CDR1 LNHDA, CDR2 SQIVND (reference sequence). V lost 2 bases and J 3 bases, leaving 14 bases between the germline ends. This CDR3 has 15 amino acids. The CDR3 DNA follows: TGTGCCAGTAGTATATCTCATAAAGAGGGCTACGAGCAGTACTTC. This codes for CASSISHKEGYEQYF.

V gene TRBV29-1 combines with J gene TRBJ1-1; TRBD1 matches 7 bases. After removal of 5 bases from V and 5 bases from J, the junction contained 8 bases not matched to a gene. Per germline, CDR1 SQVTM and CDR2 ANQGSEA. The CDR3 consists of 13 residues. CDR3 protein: CSVRRGQATEAFF. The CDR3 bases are TGCAGCGTTCGCCGCGGACAGGCGACTGAAGCTTTCTTT.

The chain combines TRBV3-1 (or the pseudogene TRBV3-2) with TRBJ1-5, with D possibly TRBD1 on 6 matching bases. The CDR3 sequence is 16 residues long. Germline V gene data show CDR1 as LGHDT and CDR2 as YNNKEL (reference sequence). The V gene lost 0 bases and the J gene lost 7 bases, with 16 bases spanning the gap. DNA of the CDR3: TGTGCCAGCAGCCAAGATTTTCAGGGGCTCGGGCAGCCCCAGCATTTT. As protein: CASSQDFQGLGQPQHF.

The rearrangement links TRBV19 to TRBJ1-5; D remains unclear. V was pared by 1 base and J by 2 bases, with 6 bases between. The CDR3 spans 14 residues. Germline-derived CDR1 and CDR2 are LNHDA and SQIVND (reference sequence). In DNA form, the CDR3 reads TGTGCCAGTAGTATAGTCGGGGGCAATCAGCCCCAGCATTTT. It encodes CASSIVGGNQPQHF. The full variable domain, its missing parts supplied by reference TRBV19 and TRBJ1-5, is DGGITQSPKYLFRKEGQNVTLSCEQNLNHDAMYWYRQDPGQGLRLIYYSQIVNDFQKGDIAEGYSVSREKKESFPLTVTSAQKNPTAFYLCASSIVGGNQPQHFGDGTRLSIL.

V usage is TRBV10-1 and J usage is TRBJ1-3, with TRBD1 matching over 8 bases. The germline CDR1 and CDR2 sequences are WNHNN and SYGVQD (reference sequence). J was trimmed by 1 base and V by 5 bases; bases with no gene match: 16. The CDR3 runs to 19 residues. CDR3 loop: CASSSTTGEVIDSGNTIYF. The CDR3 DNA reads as TGCGCCAGCAGTAGTACGACAGGGGAGGTAATAGATTCTGGAAACACCATATATTTT.

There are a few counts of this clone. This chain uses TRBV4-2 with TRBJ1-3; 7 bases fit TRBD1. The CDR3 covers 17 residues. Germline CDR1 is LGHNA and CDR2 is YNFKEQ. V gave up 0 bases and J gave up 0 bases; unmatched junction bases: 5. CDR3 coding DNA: TGTGCCAGCAGCCAAGAGGGACAGCCCATCTCTGGAAACACCATATATTTT. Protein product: CASSQEGQPISGNTIYF.

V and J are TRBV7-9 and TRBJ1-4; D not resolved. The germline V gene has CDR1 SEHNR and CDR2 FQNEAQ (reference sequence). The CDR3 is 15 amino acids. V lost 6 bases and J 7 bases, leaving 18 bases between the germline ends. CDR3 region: CASSNSGASVEKLFF. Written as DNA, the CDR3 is TGTGCCAGCAGTAACTCAGGCGCCTCCGTTGAAAAACTGTTTTTT.

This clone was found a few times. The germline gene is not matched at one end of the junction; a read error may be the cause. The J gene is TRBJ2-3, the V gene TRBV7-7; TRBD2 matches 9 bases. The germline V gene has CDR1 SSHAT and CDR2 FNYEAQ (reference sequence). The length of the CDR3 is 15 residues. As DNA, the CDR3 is TGTGCTAGCAGCCGAGGACTAGCGTACACAGATACGCAGTATTTT. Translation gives CASSRGLAYTDTQYF.

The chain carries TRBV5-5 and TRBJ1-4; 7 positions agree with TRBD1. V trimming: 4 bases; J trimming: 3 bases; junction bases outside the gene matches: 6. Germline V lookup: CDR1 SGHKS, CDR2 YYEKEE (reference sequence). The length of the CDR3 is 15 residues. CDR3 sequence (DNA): TGTGCCAGCAGCGGATGGACAGGCGCTAATGAAAAACTGTTTTTT. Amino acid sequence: CASSGWTGANEKLFF.

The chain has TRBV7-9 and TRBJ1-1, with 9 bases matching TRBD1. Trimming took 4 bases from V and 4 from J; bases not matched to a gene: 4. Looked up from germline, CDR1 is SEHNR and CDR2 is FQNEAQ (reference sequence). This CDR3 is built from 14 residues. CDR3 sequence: CASSWDRVSTEAFF. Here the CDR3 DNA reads TGTGCCAGCAGCTGGGACAGGGTCAGCACTGAAGCTTTCTTT.

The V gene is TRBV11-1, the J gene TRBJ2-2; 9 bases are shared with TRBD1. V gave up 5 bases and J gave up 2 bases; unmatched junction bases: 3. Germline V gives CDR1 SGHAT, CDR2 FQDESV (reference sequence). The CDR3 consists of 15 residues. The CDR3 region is CASSTDRGNTGELFF. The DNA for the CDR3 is TGTGCCAGCAGCACGGACAGGGGTAACACCGGGGAGCTGTTTTTT.

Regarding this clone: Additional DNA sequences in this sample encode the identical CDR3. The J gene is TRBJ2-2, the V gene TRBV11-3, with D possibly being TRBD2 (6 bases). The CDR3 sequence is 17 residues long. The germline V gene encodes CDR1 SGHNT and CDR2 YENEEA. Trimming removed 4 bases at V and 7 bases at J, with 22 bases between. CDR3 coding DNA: TGTGCCAGCAGCTCAACGTTTACTAGCACTTTTGGCGGGGAGCTGTTTTTT. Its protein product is CASSSTFTSTFGGELFF.

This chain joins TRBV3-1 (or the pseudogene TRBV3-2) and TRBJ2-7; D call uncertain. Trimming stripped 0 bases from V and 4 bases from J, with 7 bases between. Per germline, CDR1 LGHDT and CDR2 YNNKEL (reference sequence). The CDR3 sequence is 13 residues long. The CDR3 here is CASSQEISYEQYF. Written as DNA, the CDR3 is TGTGCCAGCAGCCAAGAGATCAGTTACGAGCAGTACTTC.

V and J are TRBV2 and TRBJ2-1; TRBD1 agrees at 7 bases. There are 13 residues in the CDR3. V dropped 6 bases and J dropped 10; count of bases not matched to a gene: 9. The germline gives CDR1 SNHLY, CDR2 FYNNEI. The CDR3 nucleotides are TGTGCCAGCAGCTTCGGACAGGTCGGGGAGCAGTTCTTC. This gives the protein CASSFGQVGEQFF.